The 24 T cell receptor beta chains reported below all come from one sample, sequenced in a study of T-cell memory formation after mild COVID-19. Using its own MiXCR run on the 5' RACE reads, TCRdb lists one record per CDR3 protein. The data contain about 600,000 distinct CDR3 sequences, roughly 21% of them singletons. Sequenced material: PBMCs or a T cell subset sorted from them (not recorded which). These receptors all come from an adult woman who had mild COVID-19 (a few samples of this study predate the infection). Cell type and time point are not known.

The chain links TRBV19 to TRBJ1-1, with TRBD1 identical over 8 bases. The CDR3 spans 14 residues. With V trimmed by 7 bases and J by 0 bases, 4 bases remained unmatched. CDR1 LNHDA and CDR2 SQIVND come from the germline V gene (reference sequence). The CDR3 here is CASNRGIMNTEAFF. The CDR3 DNA sequence: TGTGCCAGTAACAGGGGGATCATGAACACTGAAGCTTTCTTT.

The chain joins TRBV3-1 to TRBJ2-7; 8 bases line up with TRBD1. The V segment lost 1 base and the J segment 7 bases; nucleotides outside the gene matches: 6. Looked up from germline, CDR1 is LGHDT and CDR2 is YNNKEL (reference sequence). The CDR3 has 14 amino acids. The DNA for the CDR3 is TGTGCCAGCAGCCAAGGGACAGGGATTGAGGAGCAGTACTTC. It yields the protein CASSQGTGIEEQYF.

The chain carries TRBV4-1 and TRBJ1-2, with D tentatively TRBD1 (5 bases). The CDR3 spans 15 residues. V dropped 3 bases and J dropped 0 bases, with 11 bases sitting between them. Germline CDR1 and CDR2: MGHRA and YSYEKL. The CDR3 is CASSHRDLSNYGYTF. The CDR3, as DNA: TGCGCCAGCAGCCACAGGGACCTTTCTAACTATGGCTACACCTTC.

The V call is TRBV12-3 or TRBV12-4, the J call TRBJ1-3; tentatively, D is TRBD1 (6 bases). This CDR3 contains 16 residues. V lost 6 bases and J 1 base, leaving 16 bases between the germline ends. CDR3 amino acids: CASRPTGILSGNTIYF. As DNA, the CDR3 is TGTGCCAGCAGGCCTACAGGGATCCTATCTGGAAACACCATATATTTT.

This clonotype turned up a few times. The genes are TRBV6-1 and TRBJ1-1; D perhaps matches TRBD1 (5 bases). The CDR3 is made up of 16 amino acids. V dropped 6 bases and J dropped 0 bases, with 17 bases sitting between them. Germline-derived CDR1 and CDR2 are MNHNS and SASEGT. CDR3: CASRKGSGWMNTEAFF. For the CDR3, the DNA is TGTGCCAGCAGAAAAGGGTCAGGGTGGATGAACACTGAAGCTTTCTTT.

With regard to this clonotype: One end of the junction is discordant with germline, which a read error may explain. The chain links TRBV20-1 to TRBJ1-5; tentative D call: TRBD1 (5 bases). Germline CDR1 DFQATT, CDR2 SNEGSKA (reference sequence). The CDR3 is made up of 12 amino acids. The CDR3 region is CSAGEGNQPQHF. DNA of the CDR3: TGCAGTGCTGGAGAGGGGAATCAGCCCCAGCATTTT.

The rearrangement uses TRBV12-3 or TRBV12-4 and TRBJ2-4; TRBD2 agrees at 9 bases. This CDR3 comprises 16 residues. The V and J ends lost 4 bases and 8 bases, in that order; junction bases with no gene match: 12. The CDR3 nucleotides are TGTGCCAGCAGTTCACCCCTAAGACTAGCGGTGGACATTCAGTACTTC. Translation: CASSSPLRLAVDIQYF.

There are a few counts of this clonotype. The chain recombines TRBV29-1 with TRBJ1-2; perhaps TRBD1 as D (6 bases). Germline lookup yields CDR1 SQVTM and CDR2 ANQGSEA. The length of the CDR3 is 13 residues. Trimming removed 7 bases from V and 6 bases from J, with 18 bases in between. Here the CDR3 reads CSGLVQGKHGYTF. CDR3 nucleotides: TGCAGCGGTCTAGTGCAGGGGAAACATGGCTACACCTTC.

The chain uses TRBV6-5 and TRBJ1-3; D uncertain. Germline V gene data show CDR1 as MNHEY and CDR2 as SVGAGI. Between the trimmed V and J ends, which lost 6 bases and 1 base, there was a span of 16 bases. The CDR3 sequence is 16 residues long. This chain's CDR3 is CASRRTSQGSGNTIYF. CDR3 nucleotide sequence: TGTGCCAGCAGACGAACATCTCAAGGGTCTGGAAACACCATATATTTT.

This clonotype occurred a few times. The genes are TRBV29-1 and TRBJ2-4; 11 positions agree with TRBD1. CDR3 length: 22 amino acids. Losses at the gene ends were 4 bases for V and 0 bases for J; bases not matched to a gene: 23. From germline, CDR1 is SQVTM and CDR2 ANQGSEA. The CDR3 loop is CSVGFIMDRGHRSHIAKNIQYF. CDR3 nucleotides: TGCAGCGTTGGTTTCATCATGGACAGGGGGCACCGGTCCCACATAGCCAAAAACATTCAGTACTTC.

The V and J genes are TRBV6-5 and TRBJ1-6; possibly TRBD1 for D (6 bases). V was trimmed by 2 bases and J by 2 bases, leaving 10 bases between them. CDR1 and CDR2 (germline): MNHEY, SVGAGI. The CDR3 sequence is 16 residues long. The CDR3 sequence is CASSYGGGAYNSPLHF. CDR3 DNA sequence: TGTGCCAGCAGTTACGGGGGGGGCGCCTATAATTCACCCCTCCACTTT.

The V and J genes are TRBV7-9 and TRBJ2-3, with 12 positions matching TRBD2. The junction had 9 bases not matched to a gene; V was cut back by 6 bases and J by 2 bases. Per germline, CDR1 SEHNR and CDR2 FQNEAQ (reference sequence). The CDR3 covers 17 residues. CDR3 loop: CASRAAGLAGITDTQYF. DNA of the CDR3: TGTGCCAGCAGGGCAGCCGGACTAGCGGGAATCACAGATACGCAGTATTTT.

This clonotype has more than one count but fewer than ten. V and J are TRBV4-2 and TRBJ2-7; no reliable D call. V was shortened by 0 bases and J by 2 bases, with 11 bases between the two germline ends. The CDR3 consists of 15 residues. Germline V gives CDR1 LGHNA, CDR2 YNFKEQ. This chain's CDR3 is CASSQDERVTYEQYF. The CDR3 nucleotides read TGTGCCAGCAGCCAAGACGAACGGGTAACCTACGAGCAGTACTTC.

A few counts support this clonotype. The chain is built from TRBV6-4 and TRBJ2-7; TRBD1 agrees at 7 bases. The J segment lost 1 base and the V segment lost 5 bases, leaving 8 bases of the junction unmatched. Germline V gene lookup returns CDR1 MRHNA and CDR2 SNTAGT. The CDR3 extends over 15 amino acids. CDR3 nucleotides: TGTGCCAGCAGTCTTAGACAGGGTAATTCCTACGAGCAGTACTTC. This gives the protein CASSLRQGNSYEQYF.

This clonotype occurred many times. The gene calls are TRBV7-9 and TRBJ2-7; no definite D call. This CDR3 has 14 residues. V gave up 1 base and J gave up 4 bases, with 11 bases separating them. Germline lookup yields CDR1 SEHNR and CDR2 FQNEAQ (reference sequence). CDR3 bases: TGTGCCAGCAGCTTAGTTAACGACCCTTACGAGCAGTACTTC. Translated: CASSLVNDPYEQYF. The full variable domain, with the rest looked up from reference TRBV7-9 and TRBJ2-7, is DTGVSQNPRHKITKRGQNVTFRCDPISEHNRLYWYRQTLGQGPEFLTYFQNEAQLEKSRLLSDRFSAERPKGSFSTLEIQRTEQGDSAMYLCASSLVNDPYEQYFGPGTRLTVT.

This clonotype was seen many times. This rearrangement joins TRBV7-2 to TRBJ2-5; 8 nucleotides agree with TRBD2. CDR3 length: 14 amino acids. Germline CDR1 and CDR2: SGHTA and FQGNSA. V lost 4 bases and J lost 0; bases outside the gene matches: 1. The CDR3, as DNA: TGTGCCAGCAGCTCGGGGGGGTACCAAGAGACCCAGTACTTC. It translates to CASSSGGYQETQYF.

The chain uses TRBV6-6 and TRBJ2-5; tentative D call: TRBD2 (5 bases). The CDR3 runs 14 residues. V gave up 0 bases and J gave up 4 bases, with 9 bases separating them. The germline gives CDR1 MNHNY, CDR2 SVGAGI (reference sequence). The chain's CDR3 is CASSYSTSRETQYF. CDR3 in DNA: TGTGCCAGCAGTTACTCTACTAGTAGAGAGACCCAGTACTTC.

This clonotype was detected only a few times. J is TRBJ2-3 and V is TRBV9; TRBD2 is a possible D gene (6 bases). Between the trimmed V and J ends, which lost 1 base and 6 bases, there was a span of 12 bases. This CDR3 region has 14 residues. Germline V gene data show CDR1 as SGDLS and CDR2 as YYNGEE. In DNA form, the CDR3 reads TGTGCCAGCAGCGTAAACCGGGGGTCGGATACGCAGTATTTT. Translating gives CASSVNRGSDTQYF. The full variable domain, in which reference TRBV9 and TRBJ2-3 provide the parts outside the CDR3, is DSGVTQTPKHLITATGQRVTLRCSPRSGDLSVYWYQQSLDQGLQFLIQYYNGEERAKGNILERFSAQQFPDLHSELNLSSLELGDSALYFCASSVNRGSDTQYFGPGTRLTVL.

This clonotype was seen a handful of times. V and J are TRBV24-1 and TRBJ2-2; no clear D. The CDR3 covers 13 residues. Germline V gene lookup returns CDR1 KGHDR and CDR2 SFDVKD. The V end lost 5 bases, the J end lost 7 bases, and 10 bases lay between the germline ends. The CDR3 sequence: CATSGPGYGELFF. CDR3 DNA: TGTGCCACCAGTGGTCCGGGTTACGGGGAGCTGTTTTTT.

This rearrangement joins TRBV5-1 to TRBJ1-2; D may be TRBD1 (6 bases). Trimming shortened V by 4 bases and J by 5 bases, and 15 bases separated the two germline ends. CDR1 is SGHRS, CDR2 YFSETQ, per germline. The CDR3 is 14 amino acids. The DNA of the CDR3 is TGCGCCAGCAGCCCAGAGACAGGAGAATATGGCTACACCTTC. It translates to CASSPETGEYGYTF. The variable domain in full, with the rest retrieved from reference TRBV5-1 and TRBJ1-2, is KAGVTQTPRYLIKTRGQQVTLSCSPISGHRSVSWYQQTPGQGLQFLFEYFSETQRNKGNFPGRFSGRQFSNSRSEMNVSTLELGDSALYLCASSPETGEYGYTFGSGTRLTVV.

In this sample, this clonotype turned up a few times. The genes are TRBV20-1 and TRBJ2-1; D may be TRBD2 (6 bases). Germline V lookup: CDR1 DFQATT, CDR2 SNEGSKA (reference sequence). CDR3 size: 16 residues. Trimming left V 0 bases short and J 9 bases short, with 21 bases between. The CDR3 nucleotides read TGCAGTGCTAGAGATGGGGGGAGTCGTCCTATGAGTGAGCAGTTCTTC. Protein: CSARDGGSRPMSEQFF.

This clonotype appeared many times. The chain is built from TRBV4-3 and TRBJ2-7; 7 nucleotides agree with TRBD2. From germline, CDR1 is LGHNA and CDR2 YSLEER. The V and J ends lost 1 base and 5 bases, in that order; junction bases with no gene match: 8. This CDR3 is 15 amino acids long. CDR3 coding DNA: TGCGCCAGCAGCCAAGCCCCGACTAGCAGCGACGAGCAGTACTTC. This codes for CASSQAPTSSDEQYF.

This clonotype was recorded a few times. The gene calls are TRBV5-1 and TRBJ2-7; possible D gene TRBD1, 6 bases. The germline V gene has CDR1 SGHRS and CDR2 YFSETQ. V lost 5 bases and J lost 3, with 12 bases in between. The CDR3 contains 13 residues. The CDR3: CASREGEFYEQYF. As DNA, the CDR3 is TGCGCCAGCAGAGAGGGGGAGTTCTACGAGCAGTACTTC. Drawing the rest from reference TRBV5-1 and TRBJ2-7, the complete variable domain is KAGVTQTPRYLIKTRGQQVTLSCSPISGHRSVSWYQQTPGQGLQFLFEYFSETQRNKGNFPGRFSGRQFSNSRSEMNVSTLELGDSALYLCASREGEFYEQYFGPGTRLTVT.

This chain connects TRBV19 to TRBJ1-1; maybe TRBD1 (5 bases). The CDR3 loop spans 16 amino acids. V lost 0 bases and J lost 1, with 12 bases in between. From germline, CDR1 is LNHDA and CDR2 SQIVND (reference sequence). The CDR3 nucleotides are TGTGCCAGTAGTATAGATAAGGGGAGGACGAACACTGAAGCTTTCTTT. This codes for CASSIDKGRTNTEAFF. Using reference TRBV19 and TRBJ1-1 for the parts outside the CDR3, the full variable domain is DGGITQSPKYLFRKEGQNVTLSCEQNLNHDAMYWYRQDPGQGLRLIYYSQIVNDFQKGDIAEGYSVSREKKESFPLTVTSAQKNPTAFYLCASSIDKGRTNTEAFFGQGTRLTVV.